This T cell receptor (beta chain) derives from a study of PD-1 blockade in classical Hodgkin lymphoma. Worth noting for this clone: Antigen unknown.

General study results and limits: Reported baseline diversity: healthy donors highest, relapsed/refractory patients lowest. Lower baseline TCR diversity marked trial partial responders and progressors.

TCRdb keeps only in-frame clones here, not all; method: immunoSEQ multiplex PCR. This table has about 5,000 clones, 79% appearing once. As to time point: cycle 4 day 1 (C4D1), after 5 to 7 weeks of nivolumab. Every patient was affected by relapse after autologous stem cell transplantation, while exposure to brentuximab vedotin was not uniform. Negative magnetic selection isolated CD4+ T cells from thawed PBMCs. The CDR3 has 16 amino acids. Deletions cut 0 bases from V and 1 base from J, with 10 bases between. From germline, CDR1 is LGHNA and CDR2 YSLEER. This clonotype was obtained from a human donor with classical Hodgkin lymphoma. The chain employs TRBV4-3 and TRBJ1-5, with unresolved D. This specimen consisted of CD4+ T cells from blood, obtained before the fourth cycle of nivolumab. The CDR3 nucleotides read TGCGCCAGCAGCCAAGATCTGAGTCCGAGCAATCAGCCCCAGCATTTT. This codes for CASSQDLSPSNQPQHF.